A single sample is the source of the 14 T cell receptor beta chains below, sequenced in a study of cytomegalovirus exposure and HLA in healthy donors. PCR used 60 Vbeta primers and 13 Jbeta primers. The table came from immunoSEQ multiplex PCR; TCRdb's copy has only in-frame clones and leaves some out. The sample lists approximately 170,000 clones, roughly 80% seen once, with 2.4% in the top ten. The source material was PBMCs. Receptors were obtained from a male donor in good health and CMV-seronegative.

The genes are TRBV29-1 and TRBJ2-3; 9 bases align to TRBD2. The CDR3 has 15 residues. Germline V gene sequence: CDR1 SQVTM, CDR2 ANQGSEA. J gave up 1 base and V 7 bases, and 9 bases lay outside the gene matches. The CDR3 reads CSASGTSSGTDTQYF. In DNA, the CDR3 is TGCAGCGCCTCCGGGACTAGCTCCGGCACAGATACGCAGTATTTT.

The chain carries TRBV2 and TRBJ2-1; possible D gene TRBD1, 6 bases. The CDR3 extends over 16 amino acids. The germline gives CDR1 SNHLY, CDR2 FYNNEI. The ends were cut back, 7 bases at V and 3 bases at J, with 19 bases in the middle. CDR3 in amino acids: CASNTAGTRGYNEQFF. The CDR3 DNA sequence: TGTGCCAGCAACACGGCCGGGACAAGGGGCTACAATGAGCAGTTCTTC.

The chain couples TRBV6-5 to TRBJ2-5; 11 bases agree with TRBD1. The junction had 4 bases not matched to a gene; V was cut back by 8 bases and J by 2 bases. Germline assignment: CDR1 MNHEY and CDR2 SVGAGI. There are 14 residues in the CDR3. As DNA, the CDR3 is TGTGCCAGCGGACAGGGGGCGAGACAAGAGACCCAGTACTTC. It is translated as CASGQGARQETQYF.

This clone appeared once. J is TRBJ1-3 and V is TRBV2, with D unresolved. Looked up from germline, CDR1 is SNHLY and CDR2 is FYNNEI. V lost 6 bases and J lost 3, with 9 bases in between. CDR3 length equals 13 residues. The DNA of the CDR3 is TGTGCCAGCAGAAGGACTGGTGGAAACACCATATATTTT. It is translated as CASRRTGGNTIYF.

This clone was detected a few times. The chain joins TRBV6-5 to TRBJ1-1, with 7 bases matching TRBD1. The CDR3 is 14 residues long. Germline V gene data show CDR1 as MNHEY and CDR2 as SVGAGI. The ends lost 6 bases at V and 5 bases at J; junction bases unmatched: 9. CDR3 sequence: CASSYRGGVTEAFF. The CDR3 DNA sequence: TGTGCCAGCAGCTACAGGGGAGGTGTTACTGAAGCTTTCTTT.

V gene TRBV5-1 combines with J gene TRBJ2-5, with TRBD1 matching 7 bases. The germline V gene has CDR1 SGHRS and CDR2 YFSETQ. CDR3 length: 17 amino acids. Trimming removed 2 bases from V and 1 base from J; junction bases left unmatched: 11. DNA of the CDR3: TGCGCCAGCAGCTTAAGCTGGGGCAGGGGGTCCCAAGAGACCCAGTACTTC. It specifies CASSLSWGRGSQETQYF.

V usage is TRBV5-8 and J usage is TRBJ2-1, with a weak D call TRBD1 (6 bases). Germline lookup yields CDR1 SGHTS and CDR2 YDEGEE. Between the trimmed V and J ends, which lost 0 bases and 6 bases, there was a span of 13 bases. CDR3 length: 15 residues. CDR3 region: CASSLVLQQGNEQFF. As DNA, the CDR3 is TGTGCCAGCAGCTTGGTCTTACAACAGGGCAATGAGCAGTTCTTC.

The chain recombines TRBV5-6 with TRBJ2-7, with 7 bases fitting TRBD1. The CDR3 length is 13 residues. The trim removed 5 bases at V and 3 bases at J, leaving 5 bases unmatched. The V gene's germline CDR1 is SGHDT and CDR2 YYEEEE. The CDR3 protein is CASSRDRLYEQYF. CDR3 nucleotide sequence: TGTGCCAGCAGTCGGGACAGACTCTACGAGCAGTACTTC.

The rearrangement uses TRBV5-1 and TRBJ2-2, with D possibly matching TRBD1 (6 bases). Trimming took off 1 base at V and 1 base at J, with 11 bases between the two ends. Germline V gene sequence: CDR1 SGHRS, CDR2 YFSETQ. CDR3 length equals 16 residues. Here the CDR3 DNA reads TGCGCCAGCAGCTTGAGGCAGGGGCAGAACACCGGGGAGCTGTTTTTT. Translated: CASSLRQGQNTGELFF.

The rearrangement joins TRBV6-5 to TRBJ1-1; no firm D call. The germline V and J ends were trimmed by 1 base and 4 bases, with 10 bases remaining between them. Germline V CDR1 and CDR2: MNHEY, SVGAGI. This CDR3 contains 14 residues. CDR3 loop: CASSYFGKGTEAFF. CDR3 sequence (DNA): TGTGCCAGCAGTTACTTCGGGAAGGGCACTGAAGCTTTCTTT.

The V and J genes are TRBV7-2 and TRBJ2-7; 10 nucleotides match TRBD1. V shed 5 bases and J 2 bases; nucleotides not matched to a gene: 18. CDR1 SGHTA and CDR2 FQGNSA come from the germline V gene. The CDR3 loop spans 19 amino acids. CDR3 residues: CASSLPTGGSLAFPYEQYF. The CDR3 bases are TGTGCCAGCAGCCTGCCGACAGGGGGCTCACTAGCGTTCCCCTACGAGCAGTACTTC.

This chain joins TRBV5-1 and TRBJ1-2; 10 bases line up with TRBD1. The CDR3 is made up of 15 amino acids. Germline values: CDR1 SGHRS, CDR2 YFSETQ. The junction had 3 bases not matched to a gene; V was cut back by 1 base and J by 3 bases. DNA of the CDR3: TGCGCCAGCAGCTTGAGGACAGGGGGGGACTATGGCTACACCTTC. It translates to CASSLRTGGDYGYTF. Drawing the rest from reference TRBV5-1 and TRBJ1-2, the complete variable domain is KAGVTQTPRYLIKTRGQQVTLSCSPISGHRSVSWYQQTPGQGLQFLFEYFSETQRNKGNFPGRFSGRQFSNSRSEMNVSTLELGDSALYLCASSLRTGGDYGYTFGSGTRLTVV.

This clone has only a few counts. The rearrangement links TRBV6-1 to TRBJ1-5, with D possibly being TRBD1 (6 bases). Germline loops: CDR1 MNHNS, CDR2 SASEGT. V was cut by 3 bases and J by 1 base, with 10 bases left in between. There are 15 residues in the CDR3. The CDR3 sequence is CASSEQGTSNQPQHF. CDR3 nucleotides: TGTGCCAGCAGTGAGCAGGGGACCAGCAATCAGCCCCAGCATTTT.

The gene calls are TRBV11-2 and TRBJ1-2; 11 positions agree with TRBD1. The CDR3 extends over 16 amino acids. V was clipped by 1 base and J by 0 bases; unmatched bases: 1. Germline CDR1 and CDR2: SGHAT and FQNNGV. The CDR3 spells CASSLAGQGANYGYTF. The CDR3 DNA reads as TGTGCCAGCAGCTTAGCGGGACAGGGGGCTAACTATGGCTACACCTTC.